These 3 T cell receptor beta chains share one sample of origin, sequenced in a study of beta chain features in type 1 diabetes. cDNA synthesis used the whole RNA isolate, giving expressed TCRB sequences. Assay: immunoSEQ multiplex PCR; the TCRdb copy retains only in-frame clones and omits some. The table lists about 900,000 clones, roughly 15% of them singletons. Sequenced sample: naive CD4+ T cells from blood. The receptors stem from a woman between 18 and 29 years old in good health.

The genes are TRBV15 and TRBJ2-3; TRBD1 is a possible D gene (5 bases). The CDR3 spans 17 residues. Per germline, CDR1 LNHNV and CDR2 YYDKDF (reference sequence). The V end lost 0 bases, the J end lost 0 bases, and 13 bases lay between the germline ends. The CDR3 reads CATSRDRSRVSTDTQYF. The CDR3 coding sequence is TGTGCCACCAGCAGAGATCGGAGCAGGGTTAGCACAGATACGCAGTATTTT. Using reference TRBV15 and TRBJ2-3 for the parts outside the CDR3, the full variable domain is DAMVIQNPRYQVTQFGKPVTLSCSQTLNHNVMYWYQQKSSQAPKLLFHYYDKDFNNEADTPDNFQSRRPNTSFCFLDIRSPGLGDTAMYLCATSRDRSRVSTDTQYFGPGTRLTVL.

This clone showed up just a few times. The V gene is TRBV5-6, the J gene TRBJ2-1; D is uncertain. V lost 1 base, J lost 9 bases, and 5 bases lay in between. The germline CDR1 and CDR2 sequences are SGHDT and YYEEEE. This CDR3 spans 11 amino acids. The DNA of the CDR3 is TGTGCCAGCAGCTTGCAGGCTGAGCAGTTCTTC. Translation gives CASSLQAEQFF.

This chain links TRBV19 with TRBJ1-1; D is ambiguous. Trimming cost V 7 bases and J 1 base, with 13 bases left between them. Germline CDR1 LNHDA, CDR2 SQIVND (reference sequence). The CDR3 has 14 residues. CDR3 sequence: CASTSMRRNTEAFF. CDR3 nucleotides: TGTGCCAGTACTTCCATGCGGCGGAACACTGAAGCTTTCTTT.